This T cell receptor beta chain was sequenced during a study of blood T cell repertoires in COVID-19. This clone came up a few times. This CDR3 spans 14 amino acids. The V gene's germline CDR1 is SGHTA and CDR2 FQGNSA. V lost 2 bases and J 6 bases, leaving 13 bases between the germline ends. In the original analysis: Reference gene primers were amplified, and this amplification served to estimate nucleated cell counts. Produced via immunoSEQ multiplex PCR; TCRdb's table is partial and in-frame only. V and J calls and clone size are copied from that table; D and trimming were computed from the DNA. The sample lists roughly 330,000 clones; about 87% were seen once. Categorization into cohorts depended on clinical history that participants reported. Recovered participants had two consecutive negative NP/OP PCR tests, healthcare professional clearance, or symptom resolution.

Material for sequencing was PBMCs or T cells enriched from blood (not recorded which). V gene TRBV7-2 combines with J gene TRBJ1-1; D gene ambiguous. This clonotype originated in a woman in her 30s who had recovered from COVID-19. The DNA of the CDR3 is TGTGCCAGCAGCTTACTTGACGGGAGTGCTGAAGCTTTCTTT. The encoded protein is CASSLLDGSAEAFF.